This TCR beta chain was sequenced for a study of cytomegalovirus exposure and HLA in healthy donors (dated by TCRdb to 2017 to 2019). The study in broad terms: An earlier analysis of approximately 640 of the donors reported 250 to 300 Gb of sequence data and roughly 110 million unique TCR beta sequences from some 180 million T cells. An early release covering over 500 HLA-typed donors comprised about 310 gigabases of sequencing data and approximately 80 million unique TCR sequences. The genetic ancestry cluster associated with self-reported Caucasian donors included 70% to 85% of the 398 genotyped donors. The study aimed to test whether cataloging public T cell receptors could reveal signatures of past pathogen exposure. The study profiled the T cell repertoires of under 850 subjects by immunosequencing and related them to cytomegalovirus serostatus. Along with the 666-subject first cohort, a separate validation cohort of over 90 different subjects was used. The study combined high-throughput TCR immunosequencing, statistical association of individual TCRs with disease status, and machine learning to predict cytomegalovirus infection status. In a later analysis, previously published TCR beta repertoires from several hundred donors were re-analyzed and high-resolution HLA genotyping was added so that TCR occurrence patterns could be studied. Rather than drawing on any new phenotypic data, the later analysis identified candidate immune exposures from TCR beta sequences and the way those sequences occurred across donors. In an earlier analysis of 587 of the donors, high-throughput TCR beta sequencing was used to judge whether each TCR beta V gene segment behaved as functional or pseudogenic. Donor age, sex, ethnicity and CMV serostatus were collected together with the repertoire data. In a later genetic analysis, genome-wide SNP genotypes for about 55% of the roughly 700 donors were used, and that subset was treated as a discovery cohort. Every repertoire in the discovery cohort had been generated on one and the same sequencing platform. Class I and class II HLA loci were covered by the typing at four-digit resolution. Typing coverage differed by locus: A, B, C, DRB1 and DQB1 were typed in roughly 620-640 donors, DQA1 in about 560, DPA1 in some 600, and DPB1 in 450 to 490. Roughly five DR-DQ haplotypes were handled as single units for association and clustering, since linkage in the cohort was strong. Among roughly 400 genotyped donors of the cohort, an average of around 240,000 unique TCR beta nucleotide sequences was sequenced per donor, of which about 20% were non-productive. Findings and caveats that apply to the study as a whole: In an earlier analysis of 587 of the donors, most TCR beta V segments appeared in productive rearrangements about 87% or about 30% of the time, broadly matching IMGT annotations. In vitro tests confirmed that a few of the cytomegalovirus-associated TCR beta chains recognize cytomegalovirus antigens. According to a later analysis, parvovirus B19, influenza, CMV and Epstein-Barr virus appeared linked to several top co-occurrence clusters. Compared with equally common non-associated chains, HLA-associated TCR beta chains in a later analysis were more clonally expanded and had lower generation probabilities. The presence/absence analyses assumed that sequencing depth was roughly uniform across donors, and that assumption may not be true. In a later genetic analysis, a missense DCLRE1C variant was associated with V-gene and J-gene trimming of TCR beta chains, and the association was replicated in an independent cohort. Specific HLA alleles were associated with 16,951 TCR beta sequences at a false discovery rate of 0.05 in a later analysis. Linkage disequilibrium might explain the correlated functional status among segregating V segments, but an unknown experimental factor could not be ruled out. In a later analysis, the rate of TCR association differed among HLA loci, with DRB1 alleles having the most associated TCRs and HLA-C alleles having the fewest. Because counts were too low, roughly 18 rarely observed V segments, including chromosome 9 orphons, were left out of the earlier analysis of over 550 of the donors. In this cohort, only TCR beta chains were sequenced, and detectable features were limited by the absence of alpha or paired-chain data. Compared with the approximately 700-donor mean, donors in an Asian-associated ancestry cluster had fewer N-insertions in productive TCRs, according to a later genetic analysis. Because some donors lacked HLA typing at each locus, the association tests relied only on the typed subset. A group of highly shared sequence variants was considered likely to be a technical artifact of the sequencing pipeline. A further reported finding was that TCR beta sequences accurately predicted the HLA-A and HLA-B alleles for most subjects in the first cohort. The study gave a list of some 150 TCR beta chains associated with cytomegalovirus. Immune exposure information for the cohort was limited to CMV serostatus. When HLA alleles, especially DR and DQ, strongly co-occurred, TCR associations were difficult to assign to individual alleles. Some IMGT-functional V segments, including TRBV6-2 and TRBV6-3, could not be distinguished by the 87-base-pair reads and were therefore excluded. Most TCR sequences were seen in very few donors, while some public TCRs were found in many individuals. In a later analysis, most CMV-associated TCR beta chains were found to appear HLA-restricted, with HLA associations seemingly driven largely by CMV exposure. The classifier was reported to diagnose cytomegalovirus status with high specificity and sensitivity in both the original cohort and the validation cohort. According to the authors, the approach could potentially be generalized to other disease states and immunological phenotypes.

In regard to this clone: The target of this receptor is not known. Base qualities were left out, and no much larger clone turns up one base away.

The CDR3 runs 15 residues from the cysteine to the phenylalanine. Only CDR3 DNA remains: 45 bases, in frame from the first base. Per the germline V gene (reference sequence), SEHNR is the CDR1 and FQNEAQ is the CDR2. Between the V and J ends, shortened by 1 base and 7 bases respectively, the junction contains 13 bases. The cohort was made up of 650 to 700 healthy bone marrow donors. At the time of sampling, all cohort members were nominally healthy, though unrecorded immune exposures were likely present. The donor was CMV seronegative and belonged to the group of 380 or so seronegative cohort members. A peripheral blood sample was collected from each donor, and TCR beta sequencing was performed on peripheral blood mononuclear cells. The Qiagen DNeasy Blood Extraction Kit was used to extract genomic DNA from the blood cell samples. Library preparation employed the immunoSEQ multiplex PCR assay. The multiplex PCR relied on a mix of 60 forward primers for TCR Vbeta segments and 13 reverse primers for TCR Jbeta segments. Amplification of the CDR3 region of rearranged TCR beta genes was performed with a multiplex PCR assay on genomic DNA. On the Illumina HiSeq System, the amplified TCR beta libraries were sequenced as 87-base-pair reads. From the authors' description of their analysis: In a later analysis, 77 million or so unique TCR beta chains were counted across the approximately 620 repertoires, and roughly 10 million of these chains were shared by at least two donors. Raw reads were error-corrected and collapsed into unique sequences by a nearest-neighbor algorithm in which closely related sequences were merged to remove PCR and sequencing errors. CDR3 sequences were aligned to IMGT reference sequences to assign V, D and J gene segments. For a sequence to be retained, a match of at least six nucleotides was required to both a V gene segment and a J gene segment. A rearrangement counted as productive if the CDR3 had no stop codons and remained in frame with V and J, and every other rearrangement counted as non-productive. Following IMGT convention, CDR3 was defined as the stretch from the second conserved V-encoded cysteine up to the conserved J-encoded phenylalanine. In an earlier analysis of roughly 610 of the donors, sequences lacking an unambiguous match to a single V gene segment were excluded. In an earlier analysis of several hundred of the donors, V segments were called functional above 56.7% productive rearrangements and were called segregating when the between-donor standard deviation exceeded 5%. To diagnose cytomegalovirus status from the catalog of TCR beta chain sequences, a statistical classification framework was built. V and J gene assignment, in a later analysis, came from comparing TCR nucleotide sequences with IMGT/GENE-DB human TR gene sequences. Using the TCRdist pipeline, a later analysis assigned CDR3 sequences along with most-parsimonious VDJ recombination scenarios. A later analysis defined each TCR beta chain by its CDR3 amino acid sequence plus V-gene family, and excluded reads lacking a unique V-gene family. In a later analysis, fewer than 650 highly shared, low-generation-probability nucleotide sequences were removed to address suspected cross-contamination and a sequencing artifact. For each public chain, a later analysis derived a clonal expansion index from normalized ranks of inferred template counts within each repertoire. In a later analysis, generation probabilities were computed with a VDJ recombination model fitted to out-of-frame rearrangements, and the resulting probabilities were checked against IGoR. A later analysis scored TCR-TCR, TCR-HLA and TCR-CMV co-occurrence with hypergeometric tests, applying a repertoire-size bias correction to TCR pairs. False discovery rates were estimated in a later analysis by permuting HLA or CMV assignments 20 times. In a later analysis, co-occurring TCRs were grouped using DBSCAN, with TCRdist sequence similarity added in when clustering inside HLA-allele-positive subsets. Repertoires with fewer than 30,000 or more than 120,000 public chains were left out of co-occurrence clustering, as were five repertoires with anomalous nucleotide sharing. TCRdb carries this immuneACCESS record with in-frame sequences only. Its versions omit some clonotypes, under half of them owing to an unresolved V gene in the studies checked, with the rest unexplained. The V and J calls and clone size were taken over from that table, and D and trimming were inferred from the DNA. In all, the sample holds about 160,000 clones, and 77% of those were seen once. 1.6% of the sample is taken by the ten largest.

The receptor was derived from a woman aged 25 to 39 in good health and CMV-seronegative. The rearranged chain carries TRBV7-9 and TRBJ1-4; no D segment can be confidently identified. The sample consisted of PBMCs. The CDR3 amino acid sequence is: CASSLVSTEGEKLFF. The nucleotide sequence reads TGTGCCAGCAGCTTAGTGTCCACCGAGGGTGAAAAACTGTTTTTT.